Following are 31 T cell receptor beta chains from one sample sequenced in a study of regulatory T cells in long-lasting Graves disease. CDR3-region Arm-PCR and iRepertoire HTBI primers produced the TCR beta libraries. TCRdb reanalysed the multiplex PCR reads using MiXCR and keeps one entry per CDR3 protein. The sample holds 500,000 or so distinct CDR3 sequences, roughly 15% seen once. Time point described: newly diagnosed GD, antithyroid drugs for less than 3 months. TCR sequences were obtained from RNA taken from PBMCs. The same sample was also used in a study of T cells in Graves' hyperthyroidism and ophthalmopathy.

The specimen was peripheral blood mononuclear cells (PBMCs), collected at new diagnosis, from a patient treated with antithyroid drugs. These receptors were collected from a woman between 50 and 59 years old with Graves disease.

This clonotype turned up a few times. This sequence joins TRBV7-9 and TRBJ1-4; 8 nucleotides agree with TRBD1. V was pared by 7 bases and J by 8 bases, with 6 bases of the junction left unmatched. The germline V gene encodes CDR1 SEHNR and CDR2 FQNEAQ (reference sequence). CDR3 size: 13 residues. CDR3 residues: CASTTGQGEKLFF. The CDR3 coding sequence is TGTGCCAGCACCACAGGACAGGGCGAAAAACTGTTTTTT.

This clonotype was seen only a few times. J is TRBJ1-5 and V is TRBV19, with no clear D. CDR1 and CDR2 from the germline V gene are LNHDA and SQIVND (reference sequence). There are 14 residues in the CDR3. Trimming cost V 1 base and J 7 bases, with 11 bases left between them. In nucleotides, the CDR3 is TGTGCCAGTAGTATAGCCGGGCTTTTGCAGCCCCAGCATTTT. This sequence encodes CASSIAGLLQPQHF.

The chain is built from TRBV6-1 and TRBJ1-4; D call uncertain. Germline-derived CDR1 and CDR2 are MNHNS and SASEGT. This CDR3 spans 14 amino acids. The germline V and J ends were trimmed by 7 bases and 7 bases, with 16 bases remaining between them. CDR3 bases: TGTGCCAGCACCGACCGACAACCTGCTGAAAAACTGTTTTTT. It yields the protein CASTDRQPAEKLFF.

This clonotype was seen many times. The chain uses TRBV10-1 and TRBJ1-5, with D tentatively TRBD1 (5 bases). The V and J ends lost 4 bases and 5 bases respectively, with 9 bases between them. Looked up from germline, CDR1 is WNHNN and CDR2 is SYGVQD (reference sequence). The CDR3 consists of 13 residues. DNA for the CDR3: TGCGCCAGCAGTGGACAGCTGGATCAGCCCCAGCATTTT. It encodes CASSGQLDQPQHF.

The rearrangement links TRBV19 to TRBJ2-1, with a weak D call TRBD1 (6 bases). The CDR3 spans 12 residues. CDR1 is LNHDA, CDR2 SQIVND, per germline (reference sequence). V was trimmed by 5 bases and J by 6 bases, leaving 8 bases between them. The CDR3 nucleotides are TGTGCCAGTAGTTACAGGGTCAATGAGCAGTTCTTC. Its translation is CASSYRVNEQFF.

The V gene is TRBV29-1, the J gene TRBJ2-6; 7 positions match TRBD1. This CDR3 region has 16 residues. The V and J ends lost 3 bases and 0 bases, in that order; junction bases with no gene match: 5. In germline, CDR1 is SQVTM, CDR2 ANQGSEA. Here the CDR3 DNA reads TGCAGCGTTGAGGGACAGATTGACTCTGGGGCCAACGTCCTGACTTTC. Translation: CSVEGQIDSGANVLTF.

As to this clonotype: It may be a read error: a sequence one base away is much more abundant. The V gene is TRBV5-1, the J gene TRBJ1-2; D gene ambiguous. Germline lookup yields CDR1 SGHRS and CDR2 YFSETQ. The CDR3 contains 13 residues. Here the CDR3 reads CASSDGTNYGHTF. The CDR3 DNA is TGCGCCAGCAGCGATGGAACTAACTATGGCCACACCTTC.

CDR3 nucleotide sequence: TGTGCCAGCAGCCAAGATTTCGTGAGGCCCTACGAGCAGTACTTC. The encoded protein is CASSQDFVRPYEQYF. This rearrangement joins TRBV3-1 to TRBJ2-7; D is unresolved. Germline V gene lookup returns CDR1 LGHDT and CDR2 YNNKEL (reference sequence). Trimming left V 0 bases short and J 2 bases short, with 11 bases between. The length of the CDR3 is 15 residues.

This clonotype was counted ten times or more. The chain combines TRBV7-9 with TRBJ1-1; D is unresolved. CDR3 length equals 14 residues. V lost 5 bases, J lost 4 bases, and 14 bases lay in between. CDR1 is SEHNR and CDR2 is FQNEAQ in the germline V gene (reference sequence). The CDR3 DNA is TGTGCCAGCAGCCACATAGGGCAGCTCACTGAAGCTTTCTTT. Translated, it gives CASSHIGQLTEAFF.

This clonotype has ten or more counts. The chain couples TRBV7-2 to TRBJ2-3; TRBD2 matches at 9 bases. The J segment lost 5 bases and the V segment lost 5 bases, leaving 14 bases of the junction unmatched. CDR1 SGHTA and CDR2 FQGNSA come from the germline V gene. This CDR3 has 17 amino acids. The CDR3 DNA is TGTGCCAGCAGCCCCGTCTTCCGCGGGAGGGCGGGAGATACGCAGTATTTT. This translates into CASSPVFRGRAGDTQYF. The full variable domain, with the rest looked up from reference TRBV7-2 and TRBJ2-3, is GAGVSQSPSNKVTEKGKDVELRCDPISGHTALYWYRQSLGQGLEFLIYFQGNSAPDKSGLPSDRFSAERTGGSVSTLTIQRTQQEDSAVYLCASSPVFRGRAGDTQYFGPGTRLTVL.

This clonotype was counted many times. The chain employs TRBV11-2 and TRBJ2-1, with 7 bases identical to TRBD2. CDR1 and CDR2 from the germline V gene are SGHAT and FQNNGV. The CDR3 is 16 amino acids. V dropped 5 bases and J dropped 12; count of bases not matched to a gene: 19. This CDR3 is CASSLRGSGTTGGQFF. For the CDR3, the DNA is TGTGCCAGCAGCCTAAGGGGTTCCGGGACTACGGGGGGGCAGTTCTTC.

Of note for this clonotype: A junction boundary mismatches the germline segment, possibly from a read error. The chain joins TRBV7-8 to TRBJ2-1, with D perhaps being TRBD1 or TRBD2 (5 bases each). In germline, CDR1 is SGHVS, CDR2 FQNEAQ. This CDR3 spans 15 amino acids. CDR3 sequence reads: CASSPRDGILDEQLF. Here the CDR3 DNA reads TGTGCCAGCAGCCCCAGGGACGGAATCTTGGATGAGCAGCTCTTC.

This clonotype turned up a few times. The CDR3 does not end in the conserved phenylalanine or tryptophan, so this is likely a read error. The gene calls are TRBV12-3 or TRBV12-4 and TRBJ2-7; maybe TRBD1 (5 bases). The CDR3 length is 14 residues. V shed 6 bases and J shed 0 bases, with 12 bases lying between them. The CDR3 DNA reads TGTGCCAGCAGCAGACGACAGCCCTCCTACGAGCAGTACCTC. This codes for CASSRRQPSYEQYL.

This clonotype was detected a few times. Sequence at one end of the junction differs from germline and may be a read error. J is TRBJ2-1 and V is TRBV27; D gene ambiguous. From germline, CDR1 is MNHEY and CDR2 SMNVEV (reference sequence). The CDR3 runs 14 residues. The CDR3 nucleotides read TGTGCCAGCAGTTCACATGAACGACGAAGTGAGCAGTCCTTC. Protein: CASSSHERRSEQSF.

This clonotype was seen at least ten times. The chain has TRBV5-1 and TRBJ2-1, with 9 bases that match TRBD1. The V gene's germline CDR1 is SGHRS and CDR2 YFSETQ. V was clipped by 3 bases and J by 0 bases; unmatched bases: 7. The CDR3 is 17 amino acids. The CDR3 is CASSWSGTGRSYNEQFF. CDR3 DNA: TGCGCCAGCAGCTGGTCCGGGACAGGGCGCTCCTACAATGAGCAGTTCTTC.

The table lists this clonotype with many counts. V is TRBV3-1 and J is TRBJ2-4; 9 bases are shared with TRBD1. Germline CDR1 reads LGHDT; CDR2 reads YNNKEL (reference sequence). V lost 4 bases to trimming and J lost 9 bases; unmatched junction nucleotides: 7. The CDR3 runs to 14 residues. The CDR3 DNA reads as TGTGCCAGCAGCCGGGACAGGGAAGTCGGCATTCAGTACTTC. This gives the protein CASSRDREVGIQYF.

The V and J genes are TRBV14 and TRBJ2-6; TRBD1 is a possible D gene (6 bases). CDR3 length: 20 amino acids. Trimming pared 3 bases from V and 0 bases from J, leaving 21 bases between. Germline loops: CDR1 SGHDN, CDR2 FVKESK. The CDR3 sequence is CASSQLAYGTGPSGANVLTF. The CDR3 DNA reads TGTGCCAGCAGCCAGCTTGCGTATGGTACAGGGCCCTCTGGGGCCAACGTCCTGACTTTC.

The V call is TRBV11-2, the J call TRBJ1-6; 9 nucleotides match TRBD1. The CDR3 has 17 residues. Germline CDR1 is SGHAT and CDR2 is FQNNGV. J lost 3 bases, V lost 4 bases, and 7 bases had no gene match. The CDR3 DNA sequence: TGTGCCAGCAGCTCCCAGGACAGGGGCTTCTATAATTCACCCCTCCACTTT. Translation: CASSSQDRGFYNSPLHF.

The chain has TRBV9 and TRBJ1-3; 9 positions agree with TRBD1. V trimming: 3 bases; J trimming: 0 bases; junction bases outside the gene matches: 7. Looked up from germline, CDR1 is SGDLS and CDR2 is YYNGEE. This CDR3 is 17 amino acids long. The CDR3 nucleotides read TGTGCCAGCAGCGAAACGGGACAGGGCTCCTCTGGAAACACCATATATTTT. Its protein product is CASSETGQGSSGNTIYF. The full variable domain, completed using reference TRBV9 and TRBJ1-3, is DSGVTQTPKHLITATGQRVTLRCSPRSGDLSVYWYQQSLDQGLQFLIQYYNGEERAKGNILERFSAQQFPDLHSELNLSSLELGDSALYFCASSETGQGSSGNTIYFGEGSWLTVV.

This clonotype was found many times. The genes are TRBV20-1 and TRBJ2-7; 9 positions agree with TRBD2. J was trimmed by 6 bases and V by 5 bases; bases with no gene match: 14. Per germline, CDR1 DFQATT and CDR2 SNEGSKA (reference sequence). CDR3 size: 15 residues. The CDR3 nucleotides are TGCAGTGCTCTCGAGGGGCAGGGACTAGCAGGCGAGCAGTACTTC. Translated, it gives CSALEGQGLAGEQYF.

This clonotype was observed at least ten times. The chain combines TRBV28 with TRBJ2-2; 7 positions match TRBD2. J gave up 0 bases and V 7 bases, and 5 bases lay outside the gene matches. Germline V gives CDR1 MDHEN, CDR2 SYDVKM. This CDR3 has 15 amino acids. The DNA of the CDR3 is TGTGCCAGCAATTCGCTAGCGGCGAACACCGGGGAGCTGTTTTTT. This translates into CASNSLAANTGELFF.

This clonotype was detected ten times or more. The V gene is TRBV12-3 or TRBV12-4, the J gene TRBJ2-7; 9 bases map to TRBD1. The CDR3 covers 14 residues. V trimming: 6 bases; J trimming: 5 bases; junction bases outside the gene matches: 8. DNA for the CDR3: TGTGCCAGCAGACCGGGACAGGGTATTGACGAGCAGTACTTC. This codes for CASRPGQGIDEQYF.

The chain recombines TRBV4-1 with TRBJ2-1; possible D gene TRBD2, 5 bases. CDR1 is MGHRA and CDR2 is YSYEKL in the germline V gene. This CDR3 spans 14 amino acids. Deletions cut 6 bases from V and 4 bases from J, with 13 bases between. The CDR3 DNA sequence: TGCGCCAGCAGGCGAGGGCTGGAGTACAATGAGCAGTTCTTC. As protein: CASRRGLEYNEQFF.

The chain recombines TRBV27 with TRBJ2-1, with D perhaps matching TRBD1 (5 bases). The germline gives CDR1 MNHEY, CDR2 SMNVEV (reference sequence). This CDR3 is built from 14 residues. V was trimmed by 5 bases and J by 14 bases, leaving 22 bases between them. The CDR3 here is CASSEARAGNRKFF. The CDR3 DNA reads as TGTGCCAGCAGTGAAGCCAGGGCCGGTAATCGTAAGTTCTTC.

This clonotype was detected only a few times. The chain combines TRBV7-3 with TRBJ2-2; TRBD2 agrees at 8 bases. Per germline, CDR1 SGHTA and CDR2 FQGTGA. The CDR3 is made up of 15 amino acids. The junction had 11 bases not matched to a gene; V was cut back by 7 bases and J by 7 bases. The CDR3 DNA follows: TGTGCCAGCACCCCCGGGACTAGTAGTGGCGGGGAGCTGTTTTTT. Its protein product is CASTPGTSSGGELFF.

This clonotype was found a few times. The chain is built from TRBV9 and TRBJ1-1; D unclear. Trimming cost V 7 bases and J 1 base, with 11 bases left between them. Germline V gene lookup returns CDR1 SGDLS and CDR2 YYNGEE. CDR3 length: 13 amino acids. The CDR3 loop reads CASPLGWNTEAFF. Written as DNA, the CDR3 is TGTGCCAGCCCCCTGGGGTGGAACACTGAAGCTTTCTTT.

This clonotype was counted many times. In DNA, the CDR3 is TGTGCCAGCAGCCTCGGACTAGCGGGAGATGGGTACTTC. Translation: CASSLGLAGDGYF. The chain recombines TRBV28 with TRBJ2-7; 13 bases fit TRBD2. Germline V gene data show CDR1 as MDHEN and CDR2 as SYDVKM. The CDR3 runs to 13 residues. J was trimmed by 12 bases and V by 6 bases; bases with no gene match: 8.

V and J are TRBV27 and TRBJ2-4; D may be TRBD1 (6 bases). Germline V gives CDR1 MNHEY, CDR2 SMNVEV (reference sequence). The CDR3 consists of 17 residues. The germline V and J ends were trimmed by 5 bases and 0 bases, with 17 bases remaining between them. The CDR3 DNA follows: TGTGCCAGCAGTCCCCGATGGACAGTCCTAGCCAAAAACATTCAGTACTTC. This sequence encodes CASSPRWTVLAKNIQYF.

The rearrangement uses TRBV6-5 and TRBJ2-5, with a tentative D call TRBD1 (5 bases). Germline-derived CDR1 and CDR2 are MNHEY and SVGAGI. The ends were cut back, 0 bases at V and 5 bases at J, with 13 bases in the middle. The CDR3 has 15 amino acids. CDR3 protein: CASSYSLGPGETQYF. The CDR3 bases are TGTGCCAGCAGTTACTCTTTGGGGCCCGGGGAGACCCAGTACTTC.

This clonotype was observed many times. The J gene is TRBJ2-7, the V gene TRBV27, with a weak D call TRBD2 (5 bases). Trimming shortened V by 0 bases and J by 0 bases, and 12 bases separated the two germline ends. CDR1 and CDR2 (germline): MNHEY, SMNVEV (reference sequence). There are 16 residues in the CDR3. The CDR3 is CASSLSWRTSSYEQYF. CDR3 nucleotides: TGTGCCAGCAGTTTATCTTGGCGGACTTCCTCCTACGAGCAGTACTTC.

V gene TRBV7-2 combines with J gene TRBJ2-7; 10 bases map to TRBD1. This CDR3 spans 16 amino acids. Germline lookup yields CDR1 SGHTA and CDR2 FQGNSA. The V and J ends lost 2 bases and 2 bases, in that order; junction bases with no gene match: 6. CDR3 DNA sequence: TGTGCCAGCAGCTTAACATCCGGGACAGGGGCCTACGAGCAGTACTTC. It translates to CASSLTSGTGAYEQYF.